The present entry profiles one TCR beta chain with its context. The antigen remains unidentified. The sample is drawn from a study of early T cells in non-severe SARS-CoV-2 infection. On the study more broadly: The study sequenced bulk RNA from unsorted whole blood, with chains unpaired. Notes on the study in general: There was a bias toward anti-spike CD8 responses in VDJdb matching, which missed private and CD4 specificities.

Unique molecular identifiers were affixed to single, distinct cDNA molecules. TCRdb itself ran the 5' RACE reads through MiXCR, one entry per CDR3 protein. The sample has around 70,000 distinct CDR3 sequences; roughly 11% are singletons. There are 14 residues in the CDR3. V was shortened by 7 bases and J by 0 bases, with 13 bases between the two germline ends. Specimen: whole blood. This chain joins TRBV12-3 or TRBV12-4 and TRBJ2-7; D is unclear. This receptor was identified in an adult who was a healthcare worker with PCR-confirmed SARS-CoV-2 infection or an uninfected control (not recorded which). The CDR3: CASTKGTLSYEQYF. The DNA of the CDR3 is TGTGCCAGCACCAAAGGCACCCTCTCCTACGAGCAGTACTTC.